These T cell receptor beta chains were read from a single sample in a study of T cell responses to AZD1222 COVID-19 vaccine. This table comes from immunoSEQ multiplex PCR, and its TCRdb copy is limited to in-frame clones, with some not included. The sample lists tens of thousands of clones, around nine tenths occurring once. The sample consisted of peripheral blood, taken on day 0 of MenACWY control vaccination. Source of these receptors: an adult in good health. CDR3s include the opening cysteine and the closing phenylalanine or tryptophan. D genes are given only for firm matches. Not all rows give a size; the values are once, few, many and, for expanded clones, a class.

j_call d_call v_call clone_size cdr3_nt cdr3_aa
TRBJ2-7 - TRBV5-6 - TGTGCCAGCAGTCACGGGAAAGTCCGGGGCGAGCAGTACTTC CASSHGKVRGEQYF
TRBJ1-2 TRBD1 TRBV10-3 - TGTGCCATCAGTAAATCCGGGACAGGACTTGAGGGTGTCTACACCTTC CAISKSGTGLEGVYTF
TRBJ2-5 - TRBV5-1 once TGCGCCAGCAGCCCCTTAGCGACAGGTTCCGGCAGGATTGAGACCCAGTACTTC CASSPLATGSGRIETQYF
TRBJ2-5 - TRBV30 - TGTGCCTGGAGTAGAGGAGGGGAAGAGACCCAGTACTTC CAWSRGGEETQYF
TRBJ1-3 TRBD1 TRBV25-1 - TGTGCCAGCAGTGCTACAGGGGGTGGAAACACCATATATTTT CASSATGGGNTIYF
TRBJ1-6 - TRBV11-2 - TGTGCCAGCAGCGACGGTCGCCGGGGGAATTCACCCCTCCACTTT CASSDGRRGNSPLHF
TRBJ1-4 - TRBV19 - TGTGCCAGCAATAGACCCGGTGCAACTAATGAAAAACTGTTTTTT CASNRPGATNEKLFF
TRBJ1-5 - TRBV5-8 - TGTGCCAGCAGCTTGGGGGTAAAGGGAAACCAGCCCCAGCATTTT CASSLGVKGNQPQHF
TRBJ1-1 - TRBV7-9 - TGTGCCAGCAGCGAGGACGGCCCCCCTGAAGCTTTCTTT CASSEDGPPEAFF
TRBJ1-1 - TRBV29-1 - TGCAGCGTTGCGGGCAGGGTGGCGGTGAACACTGAAGCTTTCTTT CSVAGRVAVNTEAFF
TRBJ1-2 - TRBV19 - TGTGCCAGCGGGGGCGCTTGGGGCTACACCTTC CASGGAWGYTF
TRBJ2-1 TRBD2 TRBV11-2 - TGTGCCAGCAGCTTAGACGGACTAGCTGGTGAGCAGTTCTTC CASSLDGLAGEQFF
TRBJ2-1 - TRBV21-1 - TGTGCCAGCAGCAAAGGTCTAGCCCCGTCCTACAATGAGCAGTTCTTC CASSKGLAPSYNEQFF
TRBJ2-7 - TRBV13 - TGTGCCAGCAGCTTAGGCCTGGTTTCCTACGAGCAGTACTTC CASSLGLVSYEQYF
TRBJ2-2 - TRBV20-1 - TGCAGTGCTAGTTCACCCGGGTCTCGCACCGGGGAGCTGTTTTTT CSASSPGSRTGELFF
TRBJ2-7 - TRBV28 - TGTGCCAGCAGTGGCCGGGGTCTGGGTTCTACCTACGAGCAGTACTTC CASSGRGLGSTYEQYF
TRBJ1-1 TRBD1 TRBV27 - TGTGCCAGCAGCCTACAGGGGGCGCGTACTGAAGCTTTCTTT CASSLQGARTEAFF
TRBJ1-2 - TRBV23-1 - TGCGCCAGCAGTCCCGACCGCTTGTATGGCTACACCTTC CASSPDRLYGYTF
TRBJ1-1 - TRBV19 - TGTGCCAGTAGTATTCCTGACACTGAAGCTTTCTTT CASSIPDTEAFF
TRBJ2-7 - TRBV18 - TGTGCCAGCTCCTCCGCGGTCTCCTACGAGCAGTACTTC CASSSAVSYEQYF
TRBJ1-4 - TRBV30 - TGTGCCTCAGGACCCCTGGGAAGAGAAAAACTGTTTTTT CASGPLGREKLFF
TRBJ2-2 - TRBV7-2 - TGTGCCAGCAGCTTAGTCGAGGCGGGCGGGGAGCTGTTTTTT CASSLVEAGGELFF
TRBJ2-3 - TRBV27 - TGTGCCAGCAGTTTATCGGAAGTTTATAGCACAGATACGCAGTATTTT CASSLSEVYSTDTQYF
TRBJ1-1 - TRBV4-1 - TGCGCCAGCAGCCAAGCCGAGGGCACTGAAGCTTTCTTT CASSQAEGTEAFF
TRBJ1-2 - TRBV4-1 - TGCGCCAGCAGCCCGACGGCGGAAACTAACTATGGCTACACCTTC CASSPTAETNYGYTF
TRBJ2-1 - TRBV7-2 - TGTGCCAGCAGCCCAGGGGCAGCGGCTAATGAGCAGTTCTTC CASSPGAAANEQFF
TRBJ1-5 - TRBV6-2/TRBV6-3 - TGTGCCAGCAGTTCCGACTTGGGTCAGCCCCAGCATTTT CASSSDLGQPQHF
TRBJ2-1 TRBD1 TRBV7-8 - TGTGCCAGCAGCTTGAGGACAGGGGTAGGGGAGCAGTTCTTC CASSLRTGVGEQFF
TRBJ1-2 TRBD1 TRBV19 - TGTGCCAGTAGTCTCGGACAGGGCCCTGGCTACACCTTC CASSLGQGPGYTF
TRBJ2-1 TRBD2 TRBV12-3/TRBV12-4 - TGTGCCAGCGGACTAGCGAATTACAATGAGCAGTTCTTC CASGLANYNEQFF
TRBJ1-4 - TRBV27 - TGTGCCAGCAGTTTATCAGCCTCGTCCGGAGAAAAACTGTTTTTT CASSLSASSGEKLFF
TRBJ2-1 TRBD2 TRBV5-6 - TGTGCCAGCAGCGAAGCGGGAGGGCCGTACAATGAGCAGTTCTTC CASSEAGGPYNEQFF
TRBJ2-5 - TRBV5-6 - TGTGCCAGCAGCTTGATGGAGACCCAGTACTTC CASSLMETQYF
TRBJ2-5 TRBD1 TRBV28 - TGTGCCAGCACCAAAGCGACAGGGGTGGGAGAGACCCAGTACTTC CASTKATGVGETQYF
TRBJ2-3 - TRBV10-3 - TGTGCCATCAGCGAACCGGGCGATACGCAGTATTTT CAISEPGDTQYF
TRBJ1-2 TRBD1 TRBV6-5 - TGTGCCAGCAGCCCCGGGACAGGGGTCTATGGCTACACCTTC CASSPGTGVYGYTF
TRBJ2-2 - TRBV5-1 - TGCGCCAGCAGCTTAAGACAGGTGGAGAACACCGGGGAGCTGTTTTTT CASSLRQVENTGELFF
TRBJ1-6 - TRBV14 - TGTGCCAGCAGCCGGTACGACGGGAAGAATTCACCCCTCCACTTT CASSRYDGKNSPLHF
TRBJ2-6 - TRBV28 - TGTGCCAGCAGTCAAACAGGGTCTGGGGCCAACGTCCTGACTTTC CASSQTGSGANVLTF
TRBJ2-1 - TRBV19 few TGTGCCAGTAGTATGACCGGTCTCCAGGGTGAGCAGTTCTTC CASSMTGLQGEQFF
TRBJ1-2 - TRBV28 - TGTGCCAGCAGTTTACTCATTCCCTATGGCTACACCTTC CASSLLIPYGYTF
TRBJ1-1 TRBD1 TRBV28 once TGTGCCAGCGACAGGGGCCGGAACACTGAAGCTTTCTTT CASDRGRNTEAFF